The clone carrying this T cell receptor beta chain was detected many times. This entry comes from a study of T cells in Graves' hyperthyroidism and ophthalmopathy. RNA transcripts yielded amplified TCR beta CDR3 regions. Primed by the HTBI set, a first-round RT-PCR was run on the TCR CDR3. One entry per CDR3 protein results from TCRdb running MiXCR on the multiplex PCR reads. This sample yields a few hundred thousand distinct CDR3 sequences, of which roughly 15% are seen a single time; approximately 5.8% belongs to the top ten. This CDR3 comprises 16 residues. V lost 0 bases to trimming and J lost 0 bases, with 9 bases between them. In germline, CDR1 is SGHNT, CDR2 YENEEA.

Sequenced input: blood. The TCR comes from a woman under 30 with Graves' hyperthyroidism. The chain joins TRBV11-3 to TRBJ1-3; no definite D call. The CDR3 region is CASSLDEICSGNTIYF. In DNA form, the CDR3 reads TGTGCCAGCAGCTTAGATGAGATCTGCTCTGGAAACACCATATATTTT.